There are a few counts of the clone carrying this T cell receptor beta chain. Its antigen is not identified. A single record per CDR3 protein comes from TCRdb applying MiXCR to the 5' RACE reads. The sample includes about 150,000 distinct CDR3 sequences, less than 25% of them seen just once. The sample is drawn from a study of T-cell memory formation after mild COVID-19. Findings of the study overall: Cross-reactive memory apparently joined, as some responding clones appeared in pre-infection memory.

This clonotype was obtained from an adult woman who had mild COVID-19 (a few samples of this study predate the infection). Cell type and time point are not known. The sequenced sample consisted of PBMCs or a T cell subset sorted from them (not recorded which).

The DNA of the CDR3 is TGTGCCAGCAGCTTCGCAGGGGTTGAAGCTTTCTTT. This gives the protein CASSFAGVEAFF. This rearrangement joins TRBV7-9 to TRBJ1-1; D possibly corresponds to TRBD1 (6 bases). V was clipped by 3 bases and J by 7 bases, with 9 bases between them. From germline, CDR1 is SEHNR and CDR2 FQNEAQ (reference sequence). The CDR3 has 12 amino acids. The variable domain in full, completed from reference TRBV7-9 and TRBJ1-1, reads DTGVSQNPRHKITKRGQNVTFRCDPISEHNRLYWYRQTLGQGPEFLTYFQNEAQLEKSRLLSDRFSAERPKGSFSTLEIQRTEQGDSAMYLCASSFAGVEAFFGQGTRLTVV.